Following are 3 T cell receptor beta chains from one sample sequenced in a study of blood T cell repertoires in COVID-19. The assay was immunoSEQ multiplex PCR, and TCRdb's table has in-frame clones only and misses some. The sample holds fewer than 250,000 clones, around 86% seen once. The source material was PBMCs or T cells enriched from blood (not recorded which). The receptors were gathered from a woman in her forties or fifties who had recovered from COVID-19.

The V gene is TRBV28, the J gene TRBJ1-6; no clear D. Germline CDR1 and CDR2: MDHEN and SYDVKM. There are 13 residues in the CDR3. V was clipped by 8 bases and J by 8 bases, with 13 bases between them. In DNA, the CDR3 is TGTGCCAGCCGGGCCAGCGGTTATTCACCCCTCCACTTT. Amino acids: CASRASGYSPLHF.

This sequence joins TRBV5-1 and TRBJ2-3; 14 bases match TRBD2. The CDR3 extends over 16 amino acids. Trimming removed 4 bases from V and 4 bases from J; junction bases left unmatched: 5. Germline V gives CDR1 SGHRS, CDR2 YFSETQ. CDR3 nucleotides: TGCGCCAGCAGCGCAGGACTAGCGGGGGGATCAGATACGCAGTATTTT. This codes for CASSAGLAGGSDTQYF.

The rearrangement links TRBV28 to TRBJ1-3; maybe TRBD1 (5 bases). Trimming removed 2 bases from V and 5 bases from J, with 22 bases in between. Germline lookup yields CDR1 MDHEN and CDR2 SYDVKM. The CDR3 contains 18 residues. DNA for the CDR3: TGTGCCAGCAGTTTAAGGTTCCCGCAGGCAGGGAAGCGAAACACCATATATTTT. This sequence encodes CASSLRFPQAGKRNTIYF. Complete variable domain (other parts from reference TRBV28 and TRBJ1-3): DVKVTQSSRYLVKRTGEKVFLECVQDMDHENMFWYRQDPGLGLRLIYFSYDVKMKEKGDIPEGYSVSREKKERFSLILESASTNQTSMYLCASSLRFPQAGKRNTIYFGEGSWLTVV.